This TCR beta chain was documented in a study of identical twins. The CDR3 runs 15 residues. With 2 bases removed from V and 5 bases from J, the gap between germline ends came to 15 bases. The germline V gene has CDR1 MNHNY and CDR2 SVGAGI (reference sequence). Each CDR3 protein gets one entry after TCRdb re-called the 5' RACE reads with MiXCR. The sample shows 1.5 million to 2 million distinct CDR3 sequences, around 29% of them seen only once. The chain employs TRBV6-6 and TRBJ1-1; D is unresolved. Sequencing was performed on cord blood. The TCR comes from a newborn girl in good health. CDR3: CASSYPAGGLTEAFF. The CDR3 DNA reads TGTGCCAGCAGTTACCCAGCGGGTGGGTTGACTGAAGCTTTCTTT.